These 30 T cell receptor beta chains were all obtained from the same sample, sequenced in a study of T cell repertoires in cytomegalovirus infection. The antigens of these receptors remain unknown. From the reads, TCRdb called clonotypes with MiXCR, one entry per CDR3 protein. The sample has tens of thousands of distinct CDR3 sequences; about a fifth are singletons. Material: CD8+ T cells from cultured PBMCs, obtained from culture after CMV antigen stimulation. Receptors originate from a human donor in good health (CMV status not recorded). Some clones in this sample may be carry-over from other donors' samples.

J is TRBJ1-1 and V is TRBV10-3; no firm D call. There are 13 residues in the CDR3. V shed 6 bases and J shed 0 bases, with 8 bases lying between them. CDR1 is ENHRY, CDR2 SYGVKD, per germline. CDR3: CAISDTMNTEAFF. The CDR3 DNA reads TGTGCCATCAGCGATACTATGAACACTGAAGCTTTCTTT.

This clonotype was observed at least ten times. The chain is built from TRBV28 and TRBJ2-7, with 8 bases identical to TRBD1. CDR3 length equals 14 residues. Germline values: CDR1 MDHEN, CDR2 SYDVKM. V trimming: 6 bases; J trimming: 2 bases; junction bases outside the gene matches: 6. CDR3 DNA sequence: TGTGCCAGCAGCCACCGGGACAGGCCCTACGAGCAGTACTTC. Translated: CASSHRDRPYEQYF.

This clonotype was observed at least ten times. The chain links TRBV7-8 to TRBJ1-3; D is unclear. Germline V gene lookup returns CDR1 SGHVS and CDR2 FQNEAQ. V shed 1 base and J shed 1 base, with 8 bases lying between them. The CDR3 length is 15 residues. CDR3 DNA sequence: TGTGCCAGCAGCTTAGGAACACCGTCTGGAAACACCATATATTTT. Translation: CASSLGTPSGNTIYF. The variable domain in full, with the rest retrieved from reference TRBV7-8 and TRBJ1-3, is GAGVSQSPRYKVAKRGQDVALRCDPISGHVSLFWYQQALGQGPEFLTYFQNEAQLDKSGLPSDRFFAERPEGSVSTLKIQRTQQEDSAVYLCASSLGTPSGNTIYFGEGSWLTVV.

The rearrangement joins TRBV14 to TRBJ1-2, with a possible D match to TRBD1 (5 bases). The CDR3 runs to 13 residues. V lost 3 bases and J 2 bases, leaving 7 bases between the germline ends. CDR1 is SGHDN and CDR2 is FVKESK in the germline V gene. The CDR3 sequence: CASSQGVNYGYTF. The DNA of the CDR3 is TGTGCCAGCAGCCAGGGGGTGAACTATGGCTACACCTTC.

The chain carries TRBV5-6 and TRBJ1-5, with D unclear. CDR1 SGHDT and CDR2 YYEEEE come from the germline V gene. V shed 0 bases and J shed 5 bases, with 6 bases lying between them. This CDR3 spans 13 amino acids. Here the CDR3 reads CASSLAEYQPQHF. In DNA form, the CDR3 reads TGTGCCAGCAGCTTGGCAGAGTATCAGCCCCAGCATTTT.

This clonotype was seen repeatedly, ten times or more. J is TRBJ2-7 and V is TRBV7-8; TRBD2 might be the D (5 bases). The CDR3 extends over 16 amino acids. In germline, CDR1 is SGHVS, CDR2 FQNEAQ. V shed 1 base and J shed 1 base, with 14 bases lying between them. The CDR3 reads CASSLVISASSYEQYF. The CDR3 DNA follows: TGTGCCAGCAGCTTAGTTATTAGCGCTTCATCCTACGAGCAGTACTTC. Combining the CDR3 with reference TRBV7-8 and TRBJ2-7 gives the whole variable domain GAGVSQSPRYKVAKRGQDVALRCDPISGHVSLFWYQQALGQGPEFLTYFQNEAQLDKSGLPSDRFFAERPEGSVSTLKIQRTQQEDSAVYLCASSLVISASSYEQYFGPGTRLTVT.

Comments on this clonotype: Germline is not matched at one junction end, which may reflect a read error. The chain uses TRBV14 and TRBJ2-2; D unclear. CDR1 and CDR2 from the germline V gene are SGHDN and FVKESK. There are 14 residues in the CDR3. The CDR3 nucleotides read TGTGCCAGCAGCGAAGACCTATATACCGGGGAGCTGTTTTTT. Its translation is CASSEDLYTGELFF.

The V gene is TRBV7-6, the J gene TRBJ2-7; possibly TRBD1 or TRBD2 for D (5 bases each). The CDR3 sequence is 14 residues long. Per germline, CDR1 SGHVS and CDR2 FNYEAQ. The V end lost 4 bases, the J end lost 2 bases, and 12 bases lay between the germline ends. The CDR3 region has the DNA TGTGCCAGCAGCTCCGGGACGCGACCCTACGAGCAGTACTTC. It is translated as CASSSGTRPYEQYF.

This clonotype has a handful of counts. The chain links TRBV19 to TRBJ1-6, with D perhaps TRBD1 (5 bases). CDR3 length: 15 residues. From germline, CDR1 is LNHDA and CDR2 SQIVND (reference sequence). The V and J ends lost 10 bases and 8 bases respectively, with 21 bases between them. CDR3 protein: CATKVGAGGDSPLHF. CDR3 DNA sequence: TGTGCCACGAAGGTGGGAGCGGGGGGGGATTCACCCCTCCACTTT.

A single count supports this clonotype. The gene calls are TRBV27 and TRBJ2-5; D might be TRBD2 (6 bases). Looked up from germline, CDR1 is MNHEY and CDR2 is SMNVEV (reference sequence). The CDR3 runs to 13 residues. V was clipped by 6 bases and J by 2 bases, with 10 bases between them. DNA of the CDR3: TGTGCCAGCAGCGGCGGGGAACAAGAGACCCAGTACTTC. Protein sequence: CASSGGEQETQYF.

The chain recombines TRBV5-4 with TRBJ1-5; a weak D match, TRBD1 (6 bases). This CDR3 region has 15 residues. Trimming took 4 bases from V and 0 from J, leaving 11 bases between them. Per the germline V gene, CDR1 is SGHNT and CDR2 is YYREEE (reference sequence). This CDR3 reads CASSVDRYSNQPQHF. DNA for the CDR3: TGTGCCAGCAGCGTCGACAGGTATAGCAATCAGCCCCAGCATTTT.

As for this clonotype: It may be a read error: a sequence one base away is much more abundant. The V gene is TRBV7-4, the J gene TRBJ1-1, with D hard to call. Deletions cut 5 bases from V and 0 bases from J, with 16 bases between. The V gene's germline CDR1 is SGHVT and CDR2 SQSDAQ. This CDR3 is 16 amino acids long. The CDR3 nucleotides read TGTGCCAGCAGCCTTGGGAGTTCGAGGGTGAACACTGAAGCTTTCTTT. Protein: CASSLGSSRVNTEAFF.

The gene calls are TRBV6-5 and TRBJ2-1, with TRBD2 matching over 14 bases. Unmatched junction bases numbered 5, after V lost 2 bases and J lost 8 bases. This CDR3 spans 16 amino acids. Germline CDR1 MNHEY, CDR2 SVGAGI. The CDR3: CASSYPGLAGGHEQFF. CDR3 bases: TGTGCCAGCAGTTACCCCGGACTAGCGGGGGGTCATGAGCAGTTCTTC.

In this sample, this clonotype turned up a few times. This chain joins TRBV7-8 and TRBJ1-2, with D hard to call. This CDR3 is built from 13 residues. CDR1 and CDR2 from the germline V gene are SGHVS and FQNEAQ. Deletions cut 5 bases from V and 3 bases from J, with 10 bases between. The CDR3 loop reads CASSPDRYYGYTF. The CDR3 DNA is TGTGCCAGCAGCCCGGACCGATACTATGGCTACACCTTC.

This clonotype showed up many times. The J gene is TRBJ2-7, the V gene TRBV12-3 or TRBV12-4; no clear D. The CDR3 contains 14 residues. Trimming took off 2 bases at V and 7 bases at J, with 15 bases between the two ends. CDR3 loop: CASSLSWGTAEQYF. CDR3 DNA: TGTGCCAGCAGTTTATCGTGGGGTACCGCTGAGCAGTACTTC.

The gene calls are TRBV7-2 and TRBJ2-3; TRBD2 aligns across 15 bases. CDR1 SGHTA and CDR2 FQGNSA come from the germline V gene. The CDR3 length is 19 residues. V gave up 4 bases and J gave up 2 bases; unmatched junction bases: 10. The CDR3 loop is CASSWTSGGGRLSTDTQYF. For the CDR3, the DNA is TGTGCCAGCAGCTGGACTAGCGGGGGGGGGCGGCTGTCCACAGATACGCAGTATTTT.

The chain employs TRBV28 and TRBJ2-3, with a possible D match to TRBD2 (6 bases). The CDR3 spans 15 residues. V was pared by 2 bases and J by 1 base, with 10 bases between. Germline lookup yields CDR1 MDHEN and CDR2 SYDVKM. The DNA for the CDR3 is TGTGCCAGCAGTTTAAGAGGCGGGGGCACAGATACGCAGTATTTT. It encodes CASSLRGGGTDTQYF.

This clonotype was counted between two and nine times. This sequence joins TRBV4-3 and TRBJ2-1; perhaps TRBD2 as D (5 bases). The V end lost 0 bases, the J end lost 9 bases, and 18 bases lay between the germline ends. Germline CDR1 reads LGHNA; CDR2 reads YSLEER. CDR3 size: 16 residues. The CDR3 DNA follows: TGCGCCAGCAGCCAAGATACTAGTCGGCTTATTGGTGAGCAGTTCTTC. As protein: CASSQDTSRLIGEQFF.

There are many counts of this clonotype. J is TRBJ2-1 and V is TRBV5-6; D remains unclear. In germline, CDR1 is SGHDT, CDR2 YYEEEE. Deletions cut 7 bases from V and 1 base from J, with 12 bases between. The CDR3 runs 14 residues. Here the CDR3 reads CASGADPSYNEQFF. The CDR3 DNA reads as TGTGCCAGCGGCGCGGACCCGTCCTACAATGAGCAGTTCTTC.

The V gene is TRBV11-3, the J gene TRBJ2-3; 7 bases agree with TRBD1. The CDR3 runs to 14 residues. V was pared by 4 bases and J by 1 base, with 2 bases of the junction left unmatched. Germline V gene sequence: CDR1 SGHNT, CDR2 YENEEA. CDR3: CASSSGTGTDTQYF. The CDR3 nucleotides are TGTGCCAGCAGCTCCGGGACAGGCACAGATACGCAGTATTTT.

A few counts support this clonotype. The gene calls are TRBV6-2 or TRBV6-3 and TRBJ2-2, with a possible D match to TRBD1 (7 bases). The germline gives CDR1 MNHEY, CDR2 SVGEGT. V lost 4 bases and J lost 6, with 18 bases in between. CDR3 length: 16 amino acids. The chain's CDR3 is CASSSAGGGSAGELFF. Here the CDR3 DNA reads TGTGCCAGCAGTTCCGCAGGGGGAGGATCCGCCGGGGAGCTGTTTTTT.

This clonotype has ten or more counts. The CDR3 sequence: CASSLNGVGRDTGELFF. The CDR3 nucleotides are TGTGCCAGCAGCTTAAACGGCGTAGGAAGGGACACCGGGGAGCTGTTTTTT. The V and J genes are TRBV7-2 and TRBJ2-2, with unresolved D. CDR3 length equals 17 residues. CDR1 and CDR2 (germline): SGHTA, FQGNSA. Trimming shortened V by 2 bases and J by 3 bases, and 16 bases separated the two germline ends.

This chain links TRBV6-6 with TRBJ1-1, with a tentative D call TRBD1 (6 bases). The CDR3 loop spans 14 amino acids. The V gene lost 6 bases and the J gene lost 6 bases, with 17 bases spanning the gap. Germline V lookup: CDR1 MNHNY, CDR2 SVGAGI (reference sequence). The CDR3 DNA is TGTGCCAGCAGCCTTACAGGGATTGCGTCTGAAGCTTTCTTT. It translates to CASSLTGIASEAFF.

This clonotype was seen only a few times. This chain uses TRBV28 with TRBJ2-1; D call uncertain. The CDR3 loop spans 16 amino acids. Germline loops: CDR1 MDHEN, CDR2 SYDVKM. V lost 3 bases, J lost 0 bases, and 12 bases lay in between. The CDR3 nucleotides read TGTGCCAGCAGTTTGGGCTACCAAGGCTCCTACAATGAGCAGTTCTTC. Its protein is CASSLGYQGSYNEQFF.

This clonotype was picked up a small number of times. The chain recombines TRBV20-1 with TRBJ2-7; D is possibly TRBD1 (6 bases). The CDR3 has 15 residues. Trimming pared 6 bases from V and 4 bases from J, leaving 22 bases between. Per germline, CDR1 DFQATT and CDR2 SNEGSKA (reference sequence). CDR3: CSAGSDGQLSYEQYF. The CDR3 nucleotides are TGCAGTGCCGGTTCCGACGGACAGTTGTCGTACGAGCAGTACTTC.

This chain uses TRBV29-1 with TRBJ2-4; TRBD1 or TRBD2 may be the D gene (6 bases each). Germline V gene lookup returns CDR1 SQVTM and CDR2 ANQGSEA. Trimming cost V 3 bases and J 1 base, with 7 bases left between them. The CDR3 extends over 13 amino acids. CDR3 bases: TGCAGCGTTGAGGGGGGCGCCAAAAACATTCAGTACTTC. Its protein product is CSVEGGAKNIQYF. Using reference TRBV29-1 and TRBJ2-4 for the parts outside the CDR3, the full variable domain is SAVISQKPSRDICQRGTSLTIQCQVDSQVTMMFWYRQQPGQSLTLIATANQGSEATYESGFVIDKFPISRPNLTFSTLTVSNMSPEDSSIYLCSVEGGAKNIQYFGAGTRLSVL.

This clonotype was seen more than once but under ten times. The junction shows a germline mismatch at one end, possibly a read error. This sequence joins TRBV7-9 and TRBJ2-1; 7 bases match TRBD2. CDR3 length: 16 amino acids. Germline V gene lookup returns CDR1 SEHNR and CDR2 FQNEAQ (reference sequence). Here the CDR3 reads CASSYLERDDNNEQFF. For the CDR3, the DNA is TGTGCCAGCAGCTACCTCGAGCGGGACGACAACAATGAGCAGTTCTTT.

This clonotype is judged medium-sized. This rearrangement joins TRBV12-3 or TRBV12-4 to TRBJ1-1, with TRBD1 matching over 8 bases. With V trimmed by 6 bases and J by 2 bases, 5 bases remained unmatched. CDR3 length: 14 amino acids. The CDR3: CASRVQGANTEAFF. The CDR3, as DNA: TGTGCCAGCAGGGTCCAGGGGGCAAACACTGAAGCTTTCTTT.

Only one count was recorded for this clonotype. This rearrangement joins TRBV29-1 to TRBJ1-4; a weak D match, TRBD1 (6 bases). The germline V gene encodes CDR1 SQVTM and CDR2 ANQGSEA. The CDR3 contains 14 residues. The germline V and J ends were trimmed by 7 bases and 4 bases, with 16 bases remaining between them. CDR3 residues: CSARSTGRNEKLFF. The CDR3 nucleotides are TGCAGCGCGCGATCGACAGGCCGTAATGAAAAACTGTTTTTT. Full variable domain (remainder filled in from reference TRBV29-1 and TRBJ1-4): SAVISQKPSRDICQRGTSLTIQCQVDSQVTMMFWYRQQPGQSLTLIATANQGSEATYESGFVIDKFPISRPNLTFSTLTVSNMSPEDSSIYLCSARSTGRNEKLFFGSGTQLSVL.

The rearrangement joins TRBV20-1 to TRBJ2-5, with D maybe TRBD2 (5 bases). Germline-derived CDR1 and CDR2 are DFQATT and SNEGSKA (reference sequence). The CDR3 runs 15 residues. Trimming left V 3 bases short and J 0 bases short, with 14 bases between. The CDR3 is CSARPGNLYQETQYF. In nucleotides, the CDR3 is TGCAGTGCTAGGCCCGGGAACCTGTACCAAGAGACCCAGTACTTC.